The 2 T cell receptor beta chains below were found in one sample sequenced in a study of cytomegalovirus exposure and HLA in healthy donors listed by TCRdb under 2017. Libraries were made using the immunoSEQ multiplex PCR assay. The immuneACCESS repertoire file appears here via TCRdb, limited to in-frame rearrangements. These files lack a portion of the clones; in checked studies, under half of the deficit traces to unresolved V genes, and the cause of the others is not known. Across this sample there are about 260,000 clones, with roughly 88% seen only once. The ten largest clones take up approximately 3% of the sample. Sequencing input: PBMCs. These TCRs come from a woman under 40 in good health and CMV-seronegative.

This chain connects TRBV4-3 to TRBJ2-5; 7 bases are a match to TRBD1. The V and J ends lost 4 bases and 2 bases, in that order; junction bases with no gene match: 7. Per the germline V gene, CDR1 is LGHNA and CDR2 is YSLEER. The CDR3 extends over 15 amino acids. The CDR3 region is CASSPHRGPQETQYF. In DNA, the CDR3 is TGCGCCAGCAGCCCGCACAGGGGTCCACAAGAGACCCAGTACTTC.

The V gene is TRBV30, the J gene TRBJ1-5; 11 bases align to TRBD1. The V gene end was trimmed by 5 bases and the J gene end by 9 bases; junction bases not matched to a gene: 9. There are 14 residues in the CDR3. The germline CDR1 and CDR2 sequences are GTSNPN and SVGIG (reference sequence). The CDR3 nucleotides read TGTGCCTGGGCTAGGACAGGGGGCATGTTGCCCCAGCATTTT. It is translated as CAWARTGGMLPQHF.